This passage covers 24 T cell receptor beta chains from one sample sequenced in a study of T cell responses to AZD1222 COVID-19 vaccine. Method: immunoSEQ multiplex PCR; TCRdb's copy keeps in-frame clones and lacks some. The table has about 54,000 clones, roughly 90% seen once. Material: peripheral blood, obtained on day 0 of AZD1222 vaccination. The receptors derive from an adult in good health.

V usage is TRBV19 and J usage is TRBJ2-1; TRBD2 agrees at 10 bases. Looked up from germline, CDR1 is LNHDA and CDR2 is SQIVND (reference sequence). This CDR3 is 16 amino acids long. The J segment lost 12 bases and the V segment lost 4 bases, leaving 15 bases of the junction unmatched. CDR3 residues: CASSKRRDLAGVGQFF. CDR3 DNA sequence: TGTGCCAGTAGTAAAAGGAGAGACCTAGCGGGAGTTGGGCAGTTCTTC.

This clone was seen more than once but under ten times. This chain joins TRBV15 and TRBJ1-2, with 11 bases fitting TRBD1. With 0 bases clipped from V and 4 bases from J, the junction kept 1 base outside the gene matches. Germline V CDR1 and CDR2: LNHNV, YYDKDF (reference sequence). The CDR3 runs to 15 residues. CDR3 DNA: TGTGCCACCAGCAGAGAAGGGACAGGGGGCTATGGCTACACCTTC. This gives the protein CATSREGTGGYGYTF.

V is TRBV28 and J is TRBJ2-2; 11 nucleotides agree with TRBD2. Germline trimming cut 4 bases from V and 7 bases from J; bases unmatched to any gene: 5. Germline V CDR1 and CDR2: MDHEN, SYDVKM. The CDR3 length is 15 residues. The DNA for the CDR3 is TGTGCCAGCAGTTATGGAGGGACTAGCGGCGGGGAGCTGTTTTTT. Translating gives CASSYGGTSGGELFF.

The chain links TRBV4-1 to TRBJ2-6; TRBD2 agrees at 9 bases. V dropped 0 bases and J dropped 0; count of bases not matched to a gene: 3. CDR1 MGHRA and CDR2 YSYEKL come from the germline V gene. The CDR3 totals 18 residues. The CDR3 DNA sequence: TGCGCCAGCAGCCAAGATCTAGCGGGATCCTCTGGGGCCAACGTCCTGACTTTC. It yields the protein CASSQDLAGSSGANVLTF.

The V call is TRBV19, the J call TRBJ1-5; D is uncertain. Germline values: CDR1 LNHDA, CDR2 SQIVND (reference sequence). V lost 4 bases and J 3 bases, leaving 16 bases between the germline ends. The CDR3 extends over 16 amino acids. The CDR3 spells CASSRREPNINQPQHF. CDR3 bases: TGTGCCAGTAGTAGGAGAGAACCAAATATCAATCAGCCCCAGCATTTT.

This rearrangement joins TRBV5-4 to TRBJ2-1; 8 bases are shared with TRBD2. The J segment lost 3 bases and the V segment lost 3 bases, leaving 5 bases of the junction unmatched. The length of the CDR3 is 15 residues. Looked up from germline, CDR1 is SGHNT and CDR2 is YYREEE (reference sequence). CDR3 residues: CASSSVTSDYNEQFF. The CDR3 DNA sequence: TGTGCCAGCAGCTCGGTGACTAGCGACTACAATGAGCAGTTCTTC.

This chain connects TRBV28 to TRBJ2-1, with TRBD2 matching 10 bases. The germline CDR1 and CDR2 sequences are MDHEN and SYDVKM. There are 15 residues in the CDR3. The J segment lost 5 bases and the V segment lost 5 bases, leaving 6 bases of the junction unmatched. The CDR3 loop is CASSRTSGMNNEQFF. In nucleotides, the CDR3 is TGTGCCAGCAGTCGTACTAGCGGGATGAACAATGAGCAGTTCTTC.

The J gene is TRBJ2-7, the V gene TRBV5-1, with unresolved D. The CDR3 consists of 14 residues. Trimming left V 1 base short and J 2 bases short, with 10 bases between. Per germline, CDR1 SGHRS and CDR2 YFSETQ. CDR3 bases: TGCGCCAGCAGCTTGATTCCCGGAACCTACGAGCAGTACTTC. As protein: CASSLIPGTYEQYF.

V is TRBV10-2 and J is TRBJ1-3, with unresolved D. V gave up 5 bases and J gave up 4 bases, with 9 bases separating them. Germline loops: CDR1 WSHSY, CDR2 SAAADI. This CDR3 contains 13 residues. DNA of the CDR3: TGCGCCAGCAGTAAGGAACTGGGAAACACCATATATTTT. The encoded protein is CASSKELGNTIYF.

In its sample, this clone was seen a few times. V and J are TRBV28 and TRBJ2-6, with D uncertain. Germline assignment: CDR1 MDHEN and CDR2 SYDVKM. V was trimmed by 3 bases and J by 4 bases, leaving 10 bases between them. This CDR3 has 15 residues. The CDR3 nucleotides are TGTGCCAGCAGTTTGAGGCCCTGGGGGGCCAACGTCCTGACTTTC. This codes for CASSLRPWGANVLTF.

CDR3 loop: CASSVGTSGNEQFF. The CDR3 DNA sequence: TGTGCCAGCAGCGTAGGGACTAGCGGGAATGAGCAGTTCTTC. The gene calls are TRBV9 and TRBJ2-1; TRBD2 matches at 11 bases. Per germline, CDR1 SGDLS and CDR2 YYNGEE. J was trimmed by 7 bases and V by 0 bases; bases with no gene match: 0. The CDR3 runs 14 residues.

The chain has TRBV5-4 and TRBJ2-7; 11 nucleotides agree with TRBD2. CDR1 is SGHNT and CDR2 is YYREEE in the germline V gene (reference sequence). The CDR3 spans 15 residues. The junction had 0 bases not matched to a gene; V was cut back by 0 bases and J by 1 base. This CDR3 is CASSLGLAGSYEQYF. Here the CDR3 DNA reads TGTGCCAGCAGCTTGGGACTAGCGGGGTCCTACGAGCAGTACTTC.

The gene calls are TRBV5-1 and TRBJ1-3, with a possible D match to TRBD1 (6 bases). Trimming left V 2 bases short and J 0 bases short, with 12 bases between. The CDR3 extends over 16 amino acids. The V gene's germline CDR1 is SGHRS and CDR2 YFSETQ. The CDR3 bases are TGCGCCAGCAGCTTTGGCCAGGGGAACTCTGGAAACACCATATATTTT. This codes for CASSFGQGNSGNTIYF.

The chain uses TRBV3-1 (or the pseudogene TRBV3-2) and TRBJ1-2; 8 nucleotides agree with TRBD1. CDR1 is LGHDT and CDR2 is YNNKEL in the germline V gene (reference sequence). The CDR3 contains 18 residues. V lost 4 bases to trimming and J lost 0 bases; unmatched junction nucleotides: 13. The CDR3, as DNA: TGTGCCAGCAGCCCGCACCAAATACAGGGGGGAACTAACTATGGCTACACCTTC. This encodes CASSPHQIQGGTNYGYTF.

A word on this clone: Other DNA sequences in the same sample also yield this CDR3. The V call is TRBV20-1, the J call TRBJ2-1; D is uncertain. The germline V and J ends were trimmed by 2 bases and 8 bases, with 4 bases remaining between them. Germline V gene sequence: CDR1 DFQATT, CDR2 SNEGSKA (reference sequence). This CDR3 has 10 amino acids. The CDR3 sequence: CSARRDEQFF. The CDR3 nucleotides read TGCAGTGCTAGACGGGATGAGCAGTTCTTC.

The genes are TRBV28 and TRBJ2-4; 7 nucleotides line up with TRBD1. The V gene's germline CDR1 is MDHEN and CDR2 SYDVKM. Unmatched junction bases numbered 5, after V lost 6 bases and J lost 0 bases. The CDR3 totals 15 residues. CDR3 coding DNA: TGTGCCAGCAGCCACAGGGGAATAGCCAAAAACATTCAGTACTTC. Its protein product is CASSHRGIAKNIQYF. The full variable domain, completed using reference TRBV28 and TRBJ2-4, is DVKVTQSSRYLVKRTGEKVFLECVQDMDHENMFWYRQDPGLGLRLIYFSYDVKMKEKGDIPEGYSVSREKKERFSLILESASTNQTSMYLCASSHRGIAKNIQYFGAGTRLSVL.

This clone showed up just once. The V call is TRBV10-2, the J call TRBJ2-1, with 8 bases lining up with TRBD2. Germline assignment: CDR1 WSHSY and CDR2 SAAADI. V dropped 4 bases and J dropped 4; count of bases not matched to a gene: 6. The CDR3 runs 15 residues. The CDR3 DNA reads TGCGCCAGCAGTGTTCTAACTAGCGGATACAATGAGCAGTTCTTC. Translation: CASSVLTSGYNEQFF.

A single count supports this clone. This chain uses TRBV5-1 with TRBJ2-4; D is unresolved. V was cut by 7 bases and J by 7 bases, with 9 bases left in between. The CDR3 is made up of 11 amino acids. Per germline, CDR1 SGHRS and CDR2 YFSETQ. CDR3 nucleotide sequence: TGCGCCAGCCGCGAGACGAACATTCAGTACTTC. Its translation: CASRETNIQYF.

The chain has TRBV10-3 and TRBJ2-3; TRBD2 agrees at 15 bases. Trimming took 6 bases from V and 4 from J; bases not matched to a gene: 5. CDR1 and CDR2 from the germline V gene are ENHRY and SYGVKD. CDR3 size: 16 residues. CDR3 protein: CAIRPGLAGGSDTQYF. The CDR3 DNA follows: TGTGCCATCAGACCGGGACTAGCGGGAGGATCAGATACGCAGTATTTT.

V is TRBV28 and J is TRBJ1-2, with a tentative D call TRBD1 (6 bases). V lost 6 bases, J lost 6 bases, and 14 bases lay in between. The CDR3 length is 13 residues. Germline loops: CDR1 MDHEN, CDR2 SYDVKM. CDR3 nucleotides: TGTGCCAGCAGCCTTCCGGGGGGCAATGGCTACACCTTC. It is translated as CASSLPGGNGYTF.

DNA of the CDR3: TGTGCCTGGAGTCCCGGAGGGGCTGCTGGACGTTATGGCTACACCTTC. Translating it yields CAWSPGGAAGRYGYTF. The chain uses TRBV30 and TRBJ1-2; possibly TRBD1 for D (5 bases). V lost 2 bases and J 5 bases, leaving 21 bases between the germline ends. Germline V gene data show CDR1 as GTSNPN and CDR2 as SVGIG (reference sequence). The CDR3 consists of 16 residues.

CDR3 in amino acids: CASSRRTTDTQYF. DNA of the CDR3: TGTGCCAGCAGCCGGCGGACCACAGATACGCAGTATTTT. The V and J genes are TRBV9 and TRBJ2-3; D call uncertain. The germline V gene encodes CDR1 SGDLS and CDR2 YYNGEE. This CDR3 has 13 amino acids. Trimming removed 4 bases from V and 2 bases from J, with 8 bases in between.

V and J are TRBV3-1 (or the pseudogene TRBV3-2) and TRBJ1-5; TRBD1 aligns across 8 bases. Germline trimming cut 0 bases from V and 4 bases from J; bases unmatched to any gene: 2. The CDR3 has 15 residues. Germline values: CDR1 LGHDT, CDR2 YNNKEL (reference sequence). The DNA of the CDR3 is TGTGCCAGCAGCCAAGAACAGGGGGATAATCAGCCCCAGCATTTT. This codes for CASSQEQGDNQPQHF.

CDR3 protein: CASSLDGTGKYTF. For the CDR3, the DNA is TGTGCCAGCAGTTTGGACGGGACAGGAAAGTACACCTTC. This rearrangement joins TRBV28 to TRBJ1-2; 8 bases agree with TRBD1. The germline V gene encodes CDR1 MDHEN and CDR2 SYDVKM. V shed 3 bases, J shed 11 bases, and the junction held 8 bases outside the gene matches. CDR3 size: 13 residues.